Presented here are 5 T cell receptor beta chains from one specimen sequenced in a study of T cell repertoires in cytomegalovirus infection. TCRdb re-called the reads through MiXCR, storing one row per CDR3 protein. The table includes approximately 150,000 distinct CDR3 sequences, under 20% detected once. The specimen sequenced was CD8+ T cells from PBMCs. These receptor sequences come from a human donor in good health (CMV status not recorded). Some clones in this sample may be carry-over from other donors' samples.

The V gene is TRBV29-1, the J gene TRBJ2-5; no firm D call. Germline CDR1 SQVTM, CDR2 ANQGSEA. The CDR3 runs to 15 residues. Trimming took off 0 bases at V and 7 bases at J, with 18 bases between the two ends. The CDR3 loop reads CSVEDLTGRRMTQYF. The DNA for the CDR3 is TGCAGCGTTGAAGATCTTACGGGCCGAAGGATGACCCAGTACTTC.

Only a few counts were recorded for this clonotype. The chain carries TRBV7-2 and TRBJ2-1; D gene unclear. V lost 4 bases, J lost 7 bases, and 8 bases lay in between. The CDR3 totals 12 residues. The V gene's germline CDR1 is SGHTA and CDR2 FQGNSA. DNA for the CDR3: TGTGCCAGCAGCTCCCCGACTAATGAGCAGTTCTTC. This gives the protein CASSSPTNEQFF.

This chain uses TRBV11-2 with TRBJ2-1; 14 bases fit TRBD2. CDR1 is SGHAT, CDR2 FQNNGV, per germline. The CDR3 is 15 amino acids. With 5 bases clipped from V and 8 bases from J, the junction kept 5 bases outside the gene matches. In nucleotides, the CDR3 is TGTGCCAGCAGCGTGACTAGCGGGAGGGCCCATGAGCAGTTCTTC. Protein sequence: CASSVTSGRAHEQFF.

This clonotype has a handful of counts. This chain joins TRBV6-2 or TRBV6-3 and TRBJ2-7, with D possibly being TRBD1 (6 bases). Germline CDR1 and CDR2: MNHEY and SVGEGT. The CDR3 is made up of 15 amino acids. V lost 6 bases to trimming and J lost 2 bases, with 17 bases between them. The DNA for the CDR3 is TGTGCCAGCAGAGAGCTCCGGGACACTACCTACGAGCAGTACTTC. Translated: CASRELRDTTYEQYF.

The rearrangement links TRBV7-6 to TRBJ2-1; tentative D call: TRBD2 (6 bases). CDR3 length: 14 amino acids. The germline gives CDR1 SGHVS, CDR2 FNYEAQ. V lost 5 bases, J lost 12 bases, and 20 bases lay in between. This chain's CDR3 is CASSRNRDSRRQFF. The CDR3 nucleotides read TGTGCCAGCAGCCGTAATCGGGACTCGAGGAGGCAGTTCTTC.